This section outlines one T cell receptor (beta chain) sequence together with its context. The target antigen is unknown. Profiled with immunoSEQ multiplex PCR; TCRdb holds only in-frame clones, not every one. This sample yields 400,000 to 500,000 clones, of which over 75% are seen a single time; approximately 4% belongs to the top ten. The data stem from a study of Ad26.COV2.S vaccination and SARS-CoV-2 variants. Whole-study context: Intramuscularly, Ad26.COV2.S was given either once or twice, 56 days apart. Study findings and constraints: Analytic work on TCR breadth and depth might have understated the full extent of total T cell responses. Non-spike TCR breadth showed similarity between vaccine and placebo recipients.

Treatment reported: around 19 received Ad26.COV2.S at low or high dose, single or two shots; about 5 received placebo; per-sample allocation not given. All samples were drawn on day 63, counting from the first vaccine or placebo injection. This person who donated was an adult of 18-55 years in Boston. Germline V gene data show CDR1 as SGHTA and CDR2 as FQGTGA. The CDR3 has 14 amino acids. Trimming removed 3 bases from V and 5 bases from J, with 10 bases in between. The chain uses TRBV7-3 and TRBJ2-2; D unclear. The receptor was isolated from a person between 18 and 59 years old who received the Ad26.COV2.S COVID-19 vaccine or a placebo. The starting material was peripheral blood, obtained in a trial of Ad26.COV2.S vaccine versus placebo. CDR3 amino acids: CASSFTPETGELFF. The CDR3 DNA sequence: TGTGCCAGCAGCTTTACGCCAGAAACCGGGGAGCTGTTTTTT.